This T cell receptor beta chain came from a study of PD-1 blockade in classical Hodgkin lymphoma. Whole-study results and caveats: For complete responders, baseline diversity was comparable to that of newly diagnosed patients. Exclusion was the outcome for patients who began nivolumab under 1 year after ASCT.

With respect to this clone: Its specificity is unknown.

Sequencing used immunoSEQ multiplex PCR; TCRdb keeps in-frame clones, though not all of them. The profile shows about 94,000 clones, 85% to 95% of them singletons. This CDR3 comprises 14 residues. CDR1 is MDHEN and CDR2 is SYDVKM in the germline V gene. Time point described: cycle 4 day 1 (C4D1), after less than 7 weeks of nivolumab. Each of the patients experienced relapse following autologous stem cell transplantation, and their brentuximab vedotin exposure differed. The chain has TRBV28 and TRBJ2-1; 10 bases align to TRBD2. The sequences come from peripheral blood mononuclear cells (PBMCs), collected before the fourth cycle of nivolumab. The clonotype comes from a human donor with classical Hodgkin lymphoma. This CDR3 reads CAGELAGGYNEQFF. DNA of the CDR3: TGTGCAGGGGAGTTAGCGGGAGGCTACAATGAGCAGTTCTTC.